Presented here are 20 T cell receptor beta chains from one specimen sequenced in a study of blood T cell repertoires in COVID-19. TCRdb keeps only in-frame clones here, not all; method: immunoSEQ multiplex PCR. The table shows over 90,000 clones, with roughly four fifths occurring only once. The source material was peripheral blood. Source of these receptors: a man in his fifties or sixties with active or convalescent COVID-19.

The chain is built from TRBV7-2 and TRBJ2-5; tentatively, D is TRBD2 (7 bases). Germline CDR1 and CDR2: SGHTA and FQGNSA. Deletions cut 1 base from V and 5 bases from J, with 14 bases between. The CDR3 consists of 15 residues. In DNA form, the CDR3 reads TGTGCCAGCAGCTTAGGAGGCGGGGGCTACGAGACCCAGTACTTC. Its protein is CASSLGGGGYETQYF.

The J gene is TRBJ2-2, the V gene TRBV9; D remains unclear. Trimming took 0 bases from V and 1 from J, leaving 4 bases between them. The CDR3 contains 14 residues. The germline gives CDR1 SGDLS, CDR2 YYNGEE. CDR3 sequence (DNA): TGTGCCAGCAGCGTAGCCGGGAACACCGGGGAGCTGTTTTTT. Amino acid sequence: CASSVAGNTGELFF.

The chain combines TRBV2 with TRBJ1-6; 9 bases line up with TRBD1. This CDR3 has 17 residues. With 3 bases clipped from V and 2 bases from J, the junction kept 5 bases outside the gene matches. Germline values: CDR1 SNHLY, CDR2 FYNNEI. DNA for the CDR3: TGTGCCAGCAGTGACGGACGGACAGGGGCCTATAATTCACCCCTCCACTTT. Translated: CASSDGRTGAYNSPLHF.

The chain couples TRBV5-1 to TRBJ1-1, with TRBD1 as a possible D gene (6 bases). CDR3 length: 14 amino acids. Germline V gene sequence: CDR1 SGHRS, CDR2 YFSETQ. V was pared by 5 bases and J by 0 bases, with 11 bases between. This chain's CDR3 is CASRTTGLNTEAFF. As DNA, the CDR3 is TGCGCCAGCAGAACTACAGGGTTGAACACTGAAGCTTTCTTT.

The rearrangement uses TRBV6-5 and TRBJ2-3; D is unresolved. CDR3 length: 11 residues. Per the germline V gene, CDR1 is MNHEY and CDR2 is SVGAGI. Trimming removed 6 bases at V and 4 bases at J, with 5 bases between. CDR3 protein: CASSNPDTQYF. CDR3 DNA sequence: TGTGCCAGCAGCAATCCAGATACGCAGTATTTT.

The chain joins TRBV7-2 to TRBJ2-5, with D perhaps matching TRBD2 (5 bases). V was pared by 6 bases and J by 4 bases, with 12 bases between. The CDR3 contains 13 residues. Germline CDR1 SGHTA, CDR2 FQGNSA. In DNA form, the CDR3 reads TGTGCCAGCAGGCAGAGGGTTGTAGAGACCCAGTACTTC. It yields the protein CASRQRVVETQYF.

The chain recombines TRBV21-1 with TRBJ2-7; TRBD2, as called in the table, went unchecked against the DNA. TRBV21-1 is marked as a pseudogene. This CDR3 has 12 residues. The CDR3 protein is CASSGGGDEQYV. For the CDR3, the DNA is TGTGCCAGCTCGGGGGGGGGCGACGAGCAGTACGTC.

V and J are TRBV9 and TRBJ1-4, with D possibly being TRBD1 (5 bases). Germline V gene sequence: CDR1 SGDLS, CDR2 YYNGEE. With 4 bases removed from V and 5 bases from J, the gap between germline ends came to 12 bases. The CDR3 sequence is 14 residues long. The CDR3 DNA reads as TGTGCCAGCAGCCCCGGGGGGGGGAATGAAAAACTGTTTTTT. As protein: CASSPGGGNEKLFF. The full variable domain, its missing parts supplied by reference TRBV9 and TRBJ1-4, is DSGVTQTPKHLITATGQRVTLRCSPRSGDLSVYWYQQSLDQGLQFLIQYYNGEERAKGNILERFSAQQFPDLHSELNLSSLELGDSALYFCASSPGGGNEKLFFGSGTQLSVL.

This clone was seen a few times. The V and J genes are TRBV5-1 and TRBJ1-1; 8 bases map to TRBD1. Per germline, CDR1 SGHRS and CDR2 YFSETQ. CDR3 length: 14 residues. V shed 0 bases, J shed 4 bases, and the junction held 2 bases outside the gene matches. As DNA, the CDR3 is TGCGCCAGCAGCTTGGAGACAGGGGTCACTGAAGCTTTCTTT. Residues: CASSLETGVTEAFF.

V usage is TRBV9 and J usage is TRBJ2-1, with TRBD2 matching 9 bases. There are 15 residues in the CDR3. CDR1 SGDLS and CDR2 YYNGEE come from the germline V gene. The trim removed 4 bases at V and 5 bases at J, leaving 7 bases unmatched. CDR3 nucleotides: TGTGCCAGCAGCCTAGGGCGGGGGGGAAACAATGAGCAGTTCTTC. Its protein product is CASSLGRGGNNEQFF.

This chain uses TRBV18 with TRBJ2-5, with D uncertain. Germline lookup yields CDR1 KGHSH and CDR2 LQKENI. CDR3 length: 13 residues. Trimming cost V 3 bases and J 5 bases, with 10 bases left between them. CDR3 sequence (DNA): TGTGCCAGCTCACCGGTGGAGTCGGAGACCCAGTACTTC. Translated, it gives CASSPVESETQYF.

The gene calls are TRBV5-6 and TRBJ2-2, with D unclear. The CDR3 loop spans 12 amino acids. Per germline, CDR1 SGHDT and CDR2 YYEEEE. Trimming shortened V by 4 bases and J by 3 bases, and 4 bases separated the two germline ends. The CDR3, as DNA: TGTGCCAGCAGCCCATACACCGGGGAGCTGTTTTTT. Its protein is CASSPYTGELFF.

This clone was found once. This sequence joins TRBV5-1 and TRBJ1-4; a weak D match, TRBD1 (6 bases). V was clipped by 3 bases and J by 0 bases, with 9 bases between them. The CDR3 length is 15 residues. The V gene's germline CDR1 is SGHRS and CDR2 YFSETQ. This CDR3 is CASSSGQSTNEKLFF. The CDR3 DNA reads TGCGCCAGCAGCTCAGGACAGTCAACTAATGAAAAACTGTTTTTT.

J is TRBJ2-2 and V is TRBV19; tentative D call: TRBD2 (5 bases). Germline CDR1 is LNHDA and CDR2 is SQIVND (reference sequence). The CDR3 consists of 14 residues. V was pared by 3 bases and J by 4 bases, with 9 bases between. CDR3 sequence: CASSISGGTGELFF. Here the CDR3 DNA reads TGTGCCAGTAGTATCAGCGGCGGCACCGGGGAGCTGTTTTTT.

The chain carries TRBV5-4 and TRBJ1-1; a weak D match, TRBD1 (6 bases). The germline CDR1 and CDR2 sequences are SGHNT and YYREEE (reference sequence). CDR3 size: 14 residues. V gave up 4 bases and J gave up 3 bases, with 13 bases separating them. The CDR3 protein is CASSKQDSYTEAFF. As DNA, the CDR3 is TGTGCCAGCAGCAAACAGGACAGCTACACTGAAGCTTTCTTT.

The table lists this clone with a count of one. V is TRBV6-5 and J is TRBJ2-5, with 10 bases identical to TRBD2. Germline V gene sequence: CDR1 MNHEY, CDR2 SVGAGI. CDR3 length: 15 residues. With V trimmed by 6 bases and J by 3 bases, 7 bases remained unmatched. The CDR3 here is CASRGERGGEETQYF. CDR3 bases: TGTGCCAGCAGGGGAGAGCGGGGGGGAGAAGAGACCCAGTACTTC.

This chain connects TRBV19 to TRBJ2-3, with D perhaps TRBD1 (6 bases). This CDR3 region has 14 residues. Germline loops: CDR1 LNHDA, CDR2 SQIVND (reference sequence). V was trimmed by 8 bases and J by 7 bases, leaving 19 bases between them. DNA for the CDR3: TGTGCCAGTTCCCACCCCGGGACAAGGAATACGCAGTATTTT. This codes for CASSHPGTRNTQYF.

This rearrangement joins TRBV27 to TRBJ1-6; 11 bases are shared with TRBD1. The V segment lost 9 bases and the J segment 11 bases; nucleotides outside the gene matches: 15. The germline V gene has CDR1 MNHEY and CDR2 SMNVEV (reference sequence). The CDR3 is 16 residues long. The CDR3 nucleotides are TGTGCCAGTGCTCGGGGAGGACAGGGGGCTGGAGCACCCCTCCACTTT. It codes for CASARGGQGAGAPLHF.

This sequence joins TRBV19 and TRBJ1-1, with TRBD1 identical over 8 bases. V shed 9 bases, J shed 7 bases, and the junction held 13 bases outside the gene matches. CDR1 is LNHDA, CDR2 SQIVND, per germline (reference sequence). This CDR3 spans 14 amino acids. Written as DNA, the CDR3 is TGTGCCAGCCTTAAGGGACAGGACATCCGTGAAGCTTTCTTT. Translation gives CASLKGQDIREAFF.

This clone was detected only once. The CDR3 coding sequence is TGTGCTAGTGGTACGACTGGACAGGGTGGTAACAATGAGCAGTTCTTC. It encodes CASGTTGQGGNNEQFF. The J gene is TRBJ2-1, the V gene TRBV12-5; 8 bases agree with TRBD1. The CDR3 is 16 residues long. V lost 5 bases to trimming and J lost 5 bases; unmatched junction nucleotides: 11. Per the germline V gene, CDR1 is LGHNT and CDR2 is FRNRAP.